This T cell receptor (beta chain) was recovered during a study of cytomegalovirus exposure and HLA in healthy donors. Study observations and caveats: In an earlier analysis, about 87% or about 30%: the productive usage of most TCR beta V segments.

J lost 7 bases, V lost 5 bases, and 11 bases had no gene match. CDR3 length equals 15 residues. Germline V gene lookup returns CDR1 MNHNY and CDR2 SVGAGI (reference sequence). The PCR employed 60 Vbeta primers together with 13 Jbeta primers. This table comes from immunoSEQ multiplex PCR, and its TCRdb copy is limited to in-frame clones, with some not included. The table shows more than 85,000 clones, with over 65% occurring only once. Concerning this clone itself: Antigen unknown.

The clonotype comes from a man in his thirties or forties in good health and CMV-seropositive. The rearrangement uses TRBV6-6 and TRBJ2-1; TRBD2 matches at 7 bases. Material for sequencing was PBMCs. The CDR3 sequence is CASSHSGEGVNEQFF. CDR3 nucleotide sequence: TGTGCCAGCAGTCACAGCGGGGAGGGTGTAAATGAGCAGTTCTTC.